A single sample is the source of the 27 T cell receptor beta chains below, sequenced in a study of blood T cell repertoires in COVID-19. The method was immunoSEQ multiplex PCR; TCRdb's version includes in-frame clones alone and lacks a portion of them. The profile shows 52,000 or so clones, 83% of them singletons. Sequencing was performed on peripheral blood. These receptors were collected from a man in his forties with acute or convalescent COVID-19.

The chain is built from TRBV7-9 and TRBJ1-4, with 7 bases identical to TRBD1. The germline V gene has CDR1 SEHNR and CDR2 FQNEAQ (reference sequence). With V trimmed by 3 bases and J by 0 bases, 4 bases remained unmatched. The CDR3 totals 16 residues. CDR3 in amino acids: CASSFGQVSTNEKLFF. The DNA of the CDR3 is TGTGCCAGCAGCTTTGGACAGGTCTCAACTAATGAAAAACTGTTTTTT.

The chain couples TRBV27 to TRBJ2-1, with TRBD2 matching over 7 bases. The CDR3 has 15 amino acids. V lost 5 bases, J lost 4 bases, and 8 bases stayed unmatched. CDR1 and CDR2 from the germline V gene are MNHEY and SMNVEV (reference sequence). CDR3 DNA: TGTGCCAGCAGTCTCGGGGGGAGCCCGTACAATGAGCAGTTCTTC. Protein product: CASSLGGSPYNEQFF.

The chain employs TRBV3-1 (or the pseudogene TRBV3-2) and TRBJ2-7; no clear D gene. The V end lost 0 bases, the J end lost 3 bases, and 3 bases lay between the germline ends. In germline, CDR1 is LGHDT, CDR2 YNNKEL (reference sequence). The CDR3 contains 12 residues. CDR3 sequence (DNA): TGTGCCAGCAGCCAAGACCGCTACGAGCAGTACTTC. Translation: CASSQDRYEQYF.

As for this clone: Additional DNA sequences in this sample encode the identical CDR3. The chain joins TRBV14 to TRBJ1-1, with TRBD1 as a possible D gene (6 bases). CDR3 length: 12 residues. V lost 0 bases, J lost 10 bases, and 9 bases lay in between. Germline lookup yields CDR1 SGHDN and CDR2 FVKESK. The CDR3 here is CASSQEGRGAFF. The CDR3 coding sequence is TGTGCCAGCAGCCAAGAGGGCAGGGGAGCTTTCTTT.

V is TRBV2 and J is TRBJ2-3; D possibly corresponds to TRBD2 (6 bases). This CDR3 is 16 amino acids long. CDR1 is SNHLY and CDR2 is FYNNEI in the germline V gene. Trimming took 6 bases from V and 0 from J, leaving 16 bases between them. In nucleotides, the CDR3 is TGTGCCAGCAGCCCCGTTAGCGGAGATAGCACAGATACGCAGTATTTT. It codes for CASSPVSGDSTDTQYF.

V gene TRBV5-8 combines with J gene TRBJ1-6; no clear D. Per germline, CDR1 SGHTS and CDR2 YDEGEE. The CDR3 is made up of 12 amino acids. V was shortened by 1 base and J by 7 bases, with 3 bases between the two germline ends. DNA of the CDR3: TGTGCCAGCAGCTTGCGGAATTCACCCCTCCACTTT. This sequence encodes CASSLRNSPLHF.

The chain recombines TRBV4-2 with TRBJ2-1, with D possibly being TRBD2 (6 bases). V was trimmed by 3 bases and J by 0 bases, leaving 9 bases between them. The germline CDR1 and CDR2 sequences are LGHNA and YNFKEQ. This CDR3 is built from 15 residues. The DNA of the CDR3 is TGTGCCAGCAGCCAGATAGCGGTCTCCTACAATGAGCAGTTCTTC. Translated: CASSQIAVSYNEQFF.

This clone was found a few times. The chain is built from TRBV18 and TRBJ1-1, with 7 positions matching TRBD1. Germline loops: CDR1 KGHSH, CDR2 LQKENI. There are 15 residues in the CDR3. V shed 3 bases and J 6 bases; nucleotides not matched to a gene: 10. The DNA of the CDR3 is TGTGCCAGCTCACCGTTGGGACAGCAAAGCGCTGAAGCTTTCTTT. This sequence encodes CASSPLGQQSAEAFF.

V is TRBV2 and J is TRBJ1-1, with 7 bases fitting TRBD1. The CDR3 runs to 13 residues. V lost 6 bases and J lost 8; bases outside the gene matches: 9. CDR1 is SNHLY, CDR2 FYNNEI, per germline. The CDR3 coding sequence is TGTGCCAGCAGGCCAATGACAGGGACCGAAGCTTTCTTT. Its translation is CASRPMTGTEAFF.

The chain joins TRBV6-1 to TRBJ1-2; weak D call: TRBD1 (6 bases). The V gene lost 4 bases and the J gene lost 4 bases, with 25 bases spanning the gap. Germline V gene lookup returns CDR1 MNHNS and CDR2 SASEGT. The CDR3 loop spans 18 amino acids. The CDR3 coding sequence is TGTGCCAGCAGTGGCAGGGGCTCGCAACCTGAGGGGTCCTATGGCTACACCTTC. Amino acid sequence: CASSGRGSQPEGSYGYTF.

The V gene is TRBV6-6, the J gene TRBJ2-5, with TRBD1 matching 7 bases. Looked up from germline, CDR1 is MNHNY and CDR2 is SVGAGI (reference sequence). V dropped 4 bases and J dropped 5; count of bases not matched to a gene: 7. The CDR3 length is 14 residues. CDR3 bases: TGTGCCAGCAGTTTCGGGACAGCCCAGGAGACCCAGTACTTC. Amino acid sequence: CASSFGTAQETQYF.

The chain is built from TRBV24-1 and TRBJ2-3, with 8 bases lining up with TRBD2. The CDR3 runs 17 residues. The germline gives CDR1 KGHDR, CDR2 SFDVKD. V gave up 4 bases and J gave up 4 bases; unmatched junction bases: 12. The CDR3 DNA sequence: TGTGCCACCAGTGAGTCTCCGGGACTAGTAGTGTCAGATACGCAGTATTTT. Protein: CATSESPGLVVSDTQYF.

This clone has just one count. The chain links TRBV19 to TRBJ2-5, with 9 positions matching TRBD1. CDR1 is LNHDA and CDR2 is SQIVND in the germline V gene (reference sequence). V shed 8 bases and J 1 base; nucleotides not matched to a gene: 11. This CDR3 spans 16 amino acids. The CDR3 loop reads CASRDRGTGTQETQYF. The CDR3, as DNA: TGTGCCAGTCGCGACCGTGGGACAGGGACCCAAGAGACCCAGTACTTC.

The rearrangement links TRBV27 to TRBJ1-1; D is uncertain. V lost 5 bases to trimming and J lost 1 base, with 11 bases between them. The germline V gene has CDR1 MNHEY and CDR2 SMNVEV (reference sequence). The CDR3 sequence is 14 residues long. The chain's CDR3 is CASSRGSQNTEAFF. Here the CDR3 DNA reads TGTGCCAGCAGTCGGGGATCGCAGAACACTGAAGCTTTCTTT.

J is TRBJ1-5 and V is TRBV19; D is perhaps TRBD1 (5 bases). The CDR3 length is 14 residues. Trimming removed 6 bases from V and 6 bases from J, with 15 bases in between. Germline CDR1 and CDR2: LNHDA and SQIVND (reference sequence). The CDR3 reads CASRRQGNGQPQHF. The DNA of the CDR3 is TGTGCCAGTAGACGGCAGGGTAATGGTCAGCCCCAGCATTTT.

The chain has TRBV5-5 and TRBJ2-1; D is undetermined. V lost 2 bases and J lost 4, with 4 bases in between. The germline V gene has CDR1 SGHKS and CDR2 YYEKEE (reference sequence). CDR3 length: 12 residues. CDR3 sequence (DNA): TGTGCCAGCAGCTTCGGTTACAATGAGCAGTTCTTC. It yields the protein CASSFGYNEQFF.

V usage is TRBV15 and J usage is TRBJ1-2; the D is unclear. The CDR3 runs 15 residues. V lost 2 bases, J lost 3 bases, and 13 bases lay in between. Germline CDR1 LNHNV, CDR2 YYDKDF (reference sequence). The DNA of the CDR3 is TGTGCCACCAGCAGACTTAGAACCATAGACTATGGCTACACCTTC. Translating it yields CATSRLRTIDYGYTF.

V and J are TRBV7-9 and TRBJ2-3, with a tentative D call TRBD2 (5 bases). Deletions cut 2 bases from V and 2 bases from J, with 5 bases between. The CDR3 sequence is 13 residues long. Germline values: CDR1 SEHNR, CDR2 FQNEAQ (reference sequence). The CDR3 region has the DNA TGTGCCAGCAGCTTACGGGACACAGATACGCAGTATTTT. Protein: CASSLRDTDTQYF.

The V call is TRBV3-1 (or the pseudogene TRBV3-2), the J call TRBJ1-1; perhaps TRBD1 as D (5 bases). The ends were cut back, 4 bases at V and 1 base at J, with 10 bases in the middle. From germline, CDR1 is LGHDT and CDR2 YNNKEL (reference sequence). CDR3 length: 14 residues. CDR3 sequence: CASSRRQSNTEAFF. The DNA for the CDR3 is TGTGCCAGCAGCCGCCGACAGTCGAACACTGAAGCTTTCTTT.

This chain joins TRBV3-1 (or the pseudogene TRBV3-2) and TRBJ1-1; D is unclear. Germline values: CDR1 LGHDT, CDR2 YNNKEL (reference sequence). This CDR3 region has 15 residues. The germline V and J ends were trimmed by 1 base and 6 bases, with 15 bases remaining between them. The CDR3: CASSQGWQAHAEAFF. The CDR3 DNA sequence: TGTGCCAGCAGCCAAGGATGGCAGGCCCACGCTGAAGCTTTCTTT.

This clone has a single count. The chain employs TRBV18 and TRBJ2-2, with a weak D call TRBD1 (6 bases). Trimming cost V 1 base and J 2 bases, with 11 bases left between them. The CDR3 consists of 16 residues. Germline loops: CDR1 KGHSH, CDR2 LQKENI. CDR3 amino acids: CASSPLTGTNTGELFF. CDR3 coding DNA: TGTGCCAGCTCACCACTTACCGGGACAAACACCGGGGAGCTGTTTTTT. Full variable domain (remainder filled in from reference TRBV18 and TRBJ2-2): NAGVMQNPRHLVRRRGQEARLRCSPMKGHSHVYWYRQLPEEGLKFMVYLQKENIIDESGMPKERFSAEFPKEGPSILRIQQVVRGDSAAYFCASSPLTGTNTGELFFGEGSRLTVL.

J is TRBJ1-1 and V is TRBV11-3, with D tentatively TRBD1 (5 bases). This CDR3 is 13 amino acids long. Trimming shortened V by 4 bases and J by 5 bases, and 11 bases separated the two germline ends. The V gene's germline CDR1 is SGHNT and CDR2 YENEEA. CDR3 sequence: CASSSGRTTEAFF. The CDR3 nucleotides read TGTGCCAGCAGCTCAGGTCGGACAACTGAAGCTTTCTTT. The variable domain in full, completed from reference TRBV11-3 and TRBJ1-1, reads EAGVVQSPRYKIIEKKQPVAFWCNPISGHNTLYWYLQNLGQGPELLIRYENEEAVDDSQLPKDRFSAERLKGVDSTLKIQPAELGDSAVYLCASSSGRTTEAFFGQGTRLTVV.

J is TRBJ1-5 and V is TRBV6-5; the D gene is possibly TRBD1 (6 bases). Trimming shortened V by 6 bases and J by 3 bases, and 12 bases separated the two germline ends. The CDR3 length is 14 residues. Germline V lookup: CDR1 MNHEY, CDR2 SVGAGI. The CDR3 loop is CASRVQGNNQPQHF. In DNA form, the CDR3 reads TGTGCCAGCAGGGTACAGGGCAACAATCAGCCCCAGCATTTT.

The V gene is TRBV6-5, the J gene TRBJ2-5; possible D gene TRBD2, 6 bases. CDR3 length equals 15 residues. Germline V gene lookup returns CDR1 MNHEY and CDR2 SVGAGI. Trimming took off 6 bases at V and 0 bases at J, with 14 bases between the two ends. CDR3 DNA sequence: TGTGCCAGCAGCCGACTAGTAGGGCACCAAGAGACCCAGTACTTC. It yields the protein CASSRLVGHQETQYF.

The chain has TRBV4-2 and TRBJ2-4; 7 bases map to TRBD2. The CDR3 runs 15 residues. Trimming cost V 0 bases and J 4 bases; bases outside gene matches: 3. Germline V lookup: CDR1 LGHNA, CDR2 YNFKEQ. The CDR3 reads CASSQEGTNKNIQYF. CDR3 nucleotides: TGTGCCAGCAGCCAAGAGGGGACTAATAAAAACATTCAGTACTTC.

This chain links TRBV11-2 with TRBJ2-3, with D possibly matching TRBD2 (5 bases). The length of the CDR3 is 14 residues. In germline, CDR1 is SGHAT, CDR2 FQNNGV. The germline V and J ends were trimmed by 5 bases and 7 bases, with 16 bases remaining between them. This CDR3 is CASSGKTSGNTQYF. For the CDR3, the DNA is TGTGCCAGCAGCGGAAAGACCTCGGGAAATACGCAGTATTTT.

The chain links TRBV7-8 to TRBJ1-1, with D possibly TRBD1 on 5 matching bases. Trimming took 1 base from V and 5 from J, leaving 14 bases between them. Germline assignment: CDR1 SGHVS and CDR2 FQNEAQ. There are 15 residues in the CDR3. The DNA of the CDR3 is TGTGCCAGCAGCTTAGTCATGCAGGGAGGGACTGAAGCTTTCTTT. This sequence encodes CASSLVMQGGTEAFF.